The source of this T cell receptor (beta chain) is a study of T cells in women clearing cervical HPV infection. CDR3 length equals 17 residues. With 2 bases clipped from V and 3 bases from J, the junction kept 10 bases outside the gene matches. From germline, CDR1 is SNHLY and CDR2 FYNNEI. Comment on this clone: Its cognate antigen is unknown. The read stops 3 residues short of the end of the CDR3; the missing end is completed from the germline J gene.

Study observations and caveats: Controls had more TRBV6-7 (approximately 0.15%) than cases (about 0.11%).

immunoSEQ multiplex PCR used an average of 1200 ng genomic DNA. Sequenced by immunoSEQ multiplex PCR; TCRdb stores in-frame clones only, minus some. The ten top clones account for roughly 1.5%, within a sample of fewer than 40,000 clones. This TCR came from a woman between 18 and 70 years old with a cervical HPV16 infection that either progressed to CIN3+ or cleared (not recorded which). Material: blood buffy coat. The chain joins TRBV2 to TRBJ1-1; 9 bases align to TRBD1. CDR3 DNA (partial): TGTGCCAGCAGTGAACCCTTGGGACAGGGCGCGGACACTGAA. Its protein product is CASSEPLGQGADTE. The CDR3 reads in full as CASSEPLGQGADTEAFF.